This T cell receptor beta chain was recorded in a study of blood T cell repertoires in COVID-19 (TCRdb year 2020). Turning to the overall study: The collaborator samples originated in the United States, Italy and Spain and spanned the acute and convalescent phases of COVID-19. The material from the prospective study consisted of cDNA or gDNA derived from T cells, B-cell-depleted T cells, or PBMCs. Deeply sampled blood TCRbeta repertoires from subjects exposed to, actively infected with, or recovered from COVID-19 were included in the dataset. The repertoires were released in a freely available public database meant as a resource for research on the immune response to SARS-CoV-2. Samples were obtained from the ongoing ImmuneRACE study (first 160 participants) and from about 1,300 subjects provided by 6 global collaborators. The sample metadata nearly always contained a de-identified subject ID, COVID-19 status, age in years and sex. HLA class I and class II types, where available, came from metadata supplied by the sample provider rather than from assay-based typing.

CDR1 MGHDK and CDR2 SYGVNS were looked up in the germline V gene. The CDR3 goes from the cysteine to the phenylalanine over 15 residues. CDR3 DNA only is kept here, 45 bases in frame from base 1. Whole blood was collected in K2EDTA tubes by collaborating institutions according to the institutions' own protocols. For TCRbeta analysis, collaborator samples were shipped as frozen whole blood, as isolated PBMCs, or as DNA extracted from either sample type. Summary of the overall study and its limitations: How much clinical and demographic metadata was included differed by source and by participant, and the metadata was provided uncurated.

With regard to this clone: This receptor's antigen is unknown. The junction departs from the called germline gene at one end, perhaps through a read error. Other DNA sequences of this sample code for an identical CDR3.

TCRbeta CDR3 regions were amplified from genomic DNA using the immunoSEQ Assay, a bias-controlled multiplex PCR. In the authors' own workflow: The number of nucleated cells in each sample was estimated by amplification of reference gene primers within the assay. To quantify the absolute abundance of each unique TCRbeta CDR3 rearrangement, sequence reads were collapsed and filtered. For each sample, productive Simpson clonality was calculated by taking the square root of Simpson's diversity index across productive rearrangements. The immuneACCESS repertoire file appears here via TCRdb, limited to in-frame rearrangements. These files lack a portion of the clones; in checked studies, under half of the deficit traces to unresolved V genes, and the cause of the others is not known. The D gene and trimming were derived from the DNA, and the V and J assignments and clone size from that table. Across this sample there are roughly 50,000 clones, with 91% seen only once. Around 7.2% of the sample lies in the top ten.

Sequenced material: peripheral blood. The origin of this receptor is a woman in her fifties or sixties with active or convalescent COVID-19. This chain is built from TRBV25-1 and TRBJ2-2; 8 bases in the middle match TRBD2. The DNA sequence is as follows: TGTGCCAGCAGTAGGAGGACTAGCCACACCGGGGAACTGTTTTTT. Translated, it gives CASSRRTSHTGELFF. With the portions outside the CDR3 filled from the reference TRBV25-1 and TRBJ2-2 genes, the complete variable region becomes EADIYQTPRYLVIGTGKKITLECSQTMGHDKMYWYQQDPGMELHLIHYSYGVNSTEKGDLSSESTVSRIRTEHFPLTLESARPSHTSQYLCASSRRTSHTGELFFGEGSRLTVL.